The 10 T cell receptor beta chains presented below share a single source sample, sequenced in a study of tumor-infiltrating lymphocytes in localized non-small cell lung cancer. Sequencing used immunoSEQ multiplex PCR; TCRdb keeps in-frame clones, though not all of them. Here the sample spans 9,500 to 15,000 clones, about 79% being singletons. Sequencing used lung tumor tissue. Source of these receptors: a human donor with non-small cell lung cancer.

V gene TRBV5-6 combines with J gene TRBJ1-2; TRBD1 is a possible D gene (5 bases). Germline loops: CDR1 SGHDT, CDR2 YYEEEE. V was trimmed by 1 base and J by 5 bases, leaving 18 bases between them. The CDR3 extends over 16 amino acids. CDR3 in DNA: TGTGCCAGCAGCTTGAGAGGCCAGGAGGGACTTTATGGCTACACCTTC. It yields the protein CASSLRGQEGLYGYTF.

The rearrangement joins TRBV12-5 to TRBJ2-1; D could derive from TRBD1 or TRBD2 (5 bases each). The ends were cut back, 5 bases at V and 1 base at J, with 12 bases in the middle. CDR3 length: 15 amino acids. Germline assignment: CDR1 LGHNT and CDR2 FRNRAP. This chain's CDR3 is CASGPGTGSYNEQFF. CDR3 DNA: TGTGCTAGTGGTCCAGGGACGGGATCCTACAATGAGCAGTTCTTC.

The V gene is TRBV19, the J gene TRBJ1-3; 7 bases align to TRBD1. The CDR3 length is 16 residues. Looked up from germline, CDR1 is LNHDA and CDR2 is SQIVND (reference sequence). Unmatched junction bases numbered 9, after V lost 5 bases and J lost 2 bases. This chain's CDR3 is CASSSTGARAGNTIYF. The DNA for the CDR3 is TGTGCCAGTAGTTCCACAGGGGCCCGGGCTGGAAACACCATATATTTT.

The V call is TRBV30, the J call TRBJ1-4; 7 nucleotides match TRBD1. J lost 8 bases, V lost 0 bases, and 12 bases had no gene match. Per the germline V gene, CDR1 is GTSNPN and CDR2 is SVGIG (reference sequence). The CDR3 extends over 16 amino acids. The CDR3 reads CAWSVRPTGVREKLFF. The CDR3 DNA reads TGTGCCTGGAGTGTACGACCAACAGGGGTGAGGGAAAAACTGTTTTTT.

The chain links TRBV28 to TRBJ2-5; 10 bases map to TRBD1. J lost 9 bases, V lost 10 bases, and 8 bases had no gene match. There are 12 residues in the CDR3. The germline V gene has CDR1 MDHEN and CDR2 SYDVKM. The CDR3 DNA follows: TGTGCCACCCAGACAGGGGGCCGGGCCCAGTACTTC. It codes for CATQTGGRAQYF. The variable domain in full, completed from reference TRBV28 and TRBJ2-5, reads DVKVTQSSRYLVKRTGEKVFLECVQDMDHENMFWYRQDPGLGLRLIYFSYDVKMKEKGDIPEGYSVSREKKERFSLILESASTNQTSMYLCATQTGGRAQYFGPGTRLLVL.

This clone showed up just once. This chain connects TRBV6-1 to TRBJ1-1; D might be TRBD1 (6 bases). This CDR3 contains 17 residues. Germline CDR1 and CDR2: MNHNS and SASEGT. Trimming stripped 3 bases from V and 0 bases from J, with 17 bases between. In nucleotides, the CDR3 is TGTGCCAGCAGTGAGTGGGGGCTCCAACCTCTGAACACTGAAGCTTTCTTT. Translation: CASSEWGLQPLNTEAFF.

V usage is TRBV5-1 and J usage is TRBJ2-2; no clear D gene. V lost 0 bases and J lost 4, with 7 bases in between. CDR1 and CDR2 from the germline V gene are SGHRS and YFSETQ. The CDR3 contains 14 residues. The CDR3 sequence: CASSLVFRTGELFF. The DNA of the CDR3 is TGCGCCAGCAGCTTGGTGTTCCGCACCGGGGAGCTGTTTTTT.

V is TRBV7-9 and J is TRBJ1-2, with 8 bases that match TRBD1. This CDR3 spans 13 amino acids. The germline V gene has CDR1 SEHNR and CDR2 FQNEAQ (reference sequence). V trimming: 5 bases; J trimming: 4 bases; junction bases outside the gene matches: 3. CDR3 in DNA: TGTGCCAGCAGCCAAGGACAGGGCTATGGCTACACCTTC. Its protein is CASSQGQGYGYTF.

The J gene is TRBJ1-1, the V gene TRBV5-4; D might be TRBD1 (6 bases). Germline-derived CDR1 and CDR2 are SGHNT and YYREEE (reference sequence). The CDR3 length is 14 residues. V was pared by 4 bases and J by 5 bases, with 15 bases between. CDR3 nucleotide sequence: TGTGCCAGCAGCGGAAAAGGGGGTCGGACTGAAGCTTTCTTT. Its translation is CASSGKGGRTEAFF.

V usage is TRBV5-1 and J usage is TRBJ2-2; D is possibly TRBD1 (5 bases). Trimming took off 5 bases at V and 2 bases at J, with 13 bases between the two ends. The CDR3 is 15 amino acids. Germline CDR1 is SGHRS and CDR2 is YFSETQ. CDR3 nucleotide sequence: TGCGCCAGCAGTCCAGACAGCCCCAACACCGGGGAGCTGTTTTTT. The encoded protein is CASSPDSPNTGELFF.